These 2 T cell receptor beta chains originate from one sample sequenced in a study of radiation and T cells in renal cell carcinoma. Assay used: immunoSEQ multiplex PCR; TCRdb lists only in-frame clones, some missing. The sample consists of 70,000 to 90,000 clones, about 86% of them appearing once. Specified time point: blood 2 weeks post-SBRT. Documented treatment: 15 Gy SBRT to primary tumor, nephrectomy 4 weeks later. The sequenced sample was blood, obtained from a patient whose treatment included radiotherapy and nephrectomy. The source of these receptors is a woman aged 45-60 years with renal cell carcinoma.

J is TRBJ1-3 and V is TRBV19; the D is unclear. V was clipped by 0 bases and J by 4 bases, with 13 bases between them. CDR1 is LNHDA and CDR2 is SQIVND in the germline V gene (reference sequence). The CDR3 is made up of 16 amino acids. The CDR3 loop is CASSIDAGITGNTIYF. The CDR3, as DNA: TGTGCCAGTAGTATAGATGCGGGGATAACCGGAAACACCATATATTTT.

This chain joins TRBV21-1 and TRBJ1-1. TRBV21-1 is classified as a pseudogene. The CDR3 runs 17 residues. The chain's CDR3 is CASSKALFRPMNTEAFF. The DNA for the CDR3 is TGTGCCAGCAGCAAAGCGCTTTTTCGGCCAATGAACACTGAAGCTTTCTTT.